Detailed here is one T cell receptor beta chain. The antigen it binds to is not known. Within one base of it there is no much larger clone, and no base qualities were kept. TCRbeta CDR3 regions were amplified from genomic DNA by means of the immunoSEQ Assay, a bias-controlled multiplex PCR. Regarding the original processing steps: The number of nucleated cells in each sample was estimated by amplification of reference gene primers within the assay. Sequence reads were collapsed and filtered to measure the absolute abundance of every unique TCRbeta CDR3 rearrangement. For each sample, productive Simpson clonality was calculated as the square root of Simpson's diversity index across productive rearrangements. TCRdb holds this immuneACCESS table with in-frame rearrangements only. Some clones are missing; in checked studies, unresolved V genes explain under half, and the rest has no known cause. The V and J calls and the clone size are those of that table, but D and trimming were determined from the DNA. This sample comprises 240,000 or so clones, 70% to 90% of them detected only once. The ten biggest clones cover less than 8.5% of the sample.

The germline ends are 12 bases apart after V is trimmed by 2 bases and J by 4 bases. The CDR3 sequence holds 15 residues, the cysteine and phenylalanine included. The kept DNA is CDR3 alone, 45 bases in frame from the first base. From a lookup of the germline V gene, CDR1 and CDR2 are LGHNA and YSLEER. Each collaborating institution followed its own protocols to collect whole blood in K2EDTA tubes. For TCRbeta analysis, collaborators shipped samples in one of three forms: frozen whole blood, isolated PBMCs, or DNA extracted from either of those sample types. The sample belongs to a study of blood T cell repertoires in COVID-19 (dated by TCRdb to 2020 to 2021). With respect to the entire study: The collaborator samples originated in the United States, Italy and Spain and spanned the acute and convalescent phases of COVID-19. The material from the prospective study consisted of cDNA or gDNA derived from T cells, B-cell-depleted T cells, or PBMCs. The dataset comprised deeply sampled blood TCRbeta repertoires from subjects exposed to, actively infected with, or recovered from COVID-19. The repertoires were released in a freely available public database intended as a resource for research on the immune response to SARS-CoV-2. The samples were drawn from the first 160 participants of the ongoing ImmuneRACE study and from some 1,300 subjects provided by 6 global collaborators. Sample metadata almost always included a de-identified subject ID, COVID-19 status, age in years and sex. Where available, HLA class I and class II types were obtained from metadata supplied by the sample provider rather than from assay-based typing. Findings and caveats that apply to the study as a whole: Clinical and demographic metadata were provided uncurated, with the amount varying by source and participant.

The receptor was derived from a woman in her 70s with active or convalescent COVID-19. The sample taken for sequencing was peripheral blood. The chain joins TRBV4-3 to TRBJ1-5; no confident D gene assignment can be made. The DNA sequence follows: TGCGCCAGCAGCCAAAACCCAGTGGCTAATCAGCCCCAGCATTTT. This yields the protein CASSQNPVANQPQHF.